This entry concerns a single TCR beta chain. PCR used 60 Vbeta primers and 13 Jbeta primers. TCRdb's copy holds only in-frame clones and misses some; the assay was immunoSEQ multiplex PCR. The sample records some 120,000 clones, about four fifths being singletons. This entry is derived from a study of cytomegalovirus exposure and HLA in healthy donors. The sequence derives from a young woman in good health and CMV-seronegative. Source material: PBMCs.

In DNA form, the CDR3 reads TGTGCCAGCAGCTGGGGAGAGGCTGGAGGCGAGCAGTACTTC. Encoded protein: CASSWGEAGGEQYF. The chain recombines TRBV11-3 with TRBJ2-7; D perhaps matches TRBD2 (5 bases). The germline gives CDR1 SGHNT, CDR2 YENEEA. The ends were cut back, 4 bases at V and 6 bases at J, with 16 bases in the middle. The CDR3 has 14 amino acids.